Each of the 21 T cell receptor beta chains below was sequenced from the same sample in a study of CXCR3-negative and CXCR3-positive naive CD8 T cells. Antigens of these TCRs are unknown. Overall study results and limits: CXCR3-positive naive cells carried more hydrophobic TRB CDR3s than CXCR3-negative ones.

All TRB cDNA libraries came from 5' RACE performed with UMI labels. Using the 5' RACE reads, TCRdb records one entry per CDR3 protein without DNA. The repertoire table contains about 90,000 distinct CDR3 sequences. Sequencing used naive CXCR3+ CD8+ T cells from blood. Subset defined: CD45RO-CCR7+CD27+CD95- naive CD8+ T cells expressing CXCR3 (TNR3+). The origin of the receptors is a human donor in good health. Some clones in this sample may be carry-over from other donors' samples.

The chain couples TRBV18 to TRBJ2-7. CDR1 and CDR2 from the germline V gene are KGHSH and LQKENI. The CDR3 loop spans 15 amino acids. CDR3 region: CASSPPGLSPYEQYF.

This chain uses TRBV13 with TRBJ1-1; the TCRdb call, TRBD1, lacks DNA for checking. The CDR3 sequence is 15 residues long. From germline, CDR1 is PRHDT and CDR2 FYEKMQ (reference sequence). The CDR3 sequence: CASSFLGRGDTEAFF.

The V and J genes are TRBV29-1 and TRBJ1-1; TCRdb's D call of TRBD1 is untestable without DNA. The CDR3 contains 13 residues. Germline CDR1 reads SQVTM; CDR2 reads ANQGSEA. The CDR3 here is CSVEDVRDRGPFF.

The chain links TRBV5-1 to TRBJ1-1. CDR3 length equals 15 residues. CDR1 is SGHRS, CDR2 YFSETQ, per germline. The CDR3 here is CASSPFSGSDTEAFF.

The CDR3 sequence is CASSPGTGGNQPQHF. The chain links TRBV5-1 to TRBJ1-5; TCRdb's D gene call, TRBD1, goes unchecked for lack of DNA. The CDR3 contains 15 residues. Germline assignment: CDR1 SGHRS and CDR2 YFSETQ.

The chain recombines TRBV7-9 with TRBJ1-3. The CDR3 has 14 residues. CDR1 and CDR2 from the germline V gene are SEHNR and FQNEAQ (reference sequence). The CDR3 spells CASSPVFSANTIYF.

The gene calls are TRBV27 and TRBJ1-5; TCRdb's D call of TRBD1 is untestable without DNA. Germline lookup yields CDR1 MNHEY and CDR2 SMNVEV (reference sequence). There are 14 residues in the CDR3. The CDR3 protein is CASSLSAGLQPQHF.

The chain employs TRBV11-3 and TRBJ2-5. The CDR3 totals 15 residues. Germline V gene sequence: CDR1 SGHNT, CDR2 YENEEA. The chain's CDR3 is CASSLEPTPQETQYF.

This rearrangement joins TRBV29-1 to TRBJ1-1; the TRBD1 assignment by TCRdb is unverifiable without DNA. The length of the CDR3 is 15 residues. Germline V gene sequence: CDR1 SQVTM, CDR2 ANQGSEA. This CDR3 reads CSVAQLLGSHTEAFF. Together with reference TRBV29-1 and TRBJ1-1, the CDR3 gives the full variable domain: SAVISQKPSRDICQRGTSLTIQCQVDSQVTMMFWYRQQPGQSLTLIATANQGSEATYESGFVIDKFPISRPNLTFSTLTVSNMSPEDSSIYLCSVAQLLGSHTEAFFGQGTRLTVV.

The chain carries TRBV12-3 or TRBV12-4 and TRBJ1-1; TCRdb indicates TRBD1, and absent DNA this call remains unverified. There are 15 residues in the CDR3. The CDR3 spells CASRGGSSLNTEAFF.

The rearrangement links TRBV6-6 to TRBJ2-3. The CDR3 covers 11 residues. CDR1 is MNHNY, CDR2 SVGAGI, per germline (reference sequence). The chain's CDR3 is CASSTPDTQYF.

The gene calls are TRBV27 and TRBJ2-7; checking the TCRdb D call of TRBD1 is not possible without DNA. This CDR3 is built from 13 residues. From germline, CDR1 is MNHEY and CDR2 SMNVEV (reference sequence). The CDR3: CASSLQGAYEQYF.

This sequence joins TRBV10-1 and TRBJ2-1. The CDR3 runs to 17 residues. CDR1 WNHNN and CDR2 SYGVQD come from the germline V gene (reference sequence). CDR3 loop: CASSDLGSGVSYNEQFF.

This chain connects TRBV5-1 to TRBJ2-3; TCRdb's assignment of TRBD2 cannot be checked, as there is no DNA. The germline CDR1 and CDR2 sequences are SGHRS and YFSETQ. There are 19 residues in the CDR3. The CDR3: CASSLVRLAGRAMVDTQYF.

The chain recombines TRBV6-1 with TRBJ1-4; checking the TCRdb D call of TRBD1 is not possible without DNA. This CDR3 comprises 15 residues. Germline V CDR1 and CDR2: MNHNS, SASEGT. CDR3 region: CASSEALGRGEKLFF.

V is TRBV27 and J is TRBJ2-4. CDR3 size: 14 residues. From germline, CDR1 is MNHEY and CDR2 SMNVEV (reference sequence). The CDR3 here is CASSPKLAKNIQYF.

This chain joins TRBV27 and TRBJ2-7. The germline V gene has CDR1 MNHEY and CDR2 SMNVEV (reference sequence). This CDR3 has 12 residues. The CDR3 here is CASSLYGREKYF.

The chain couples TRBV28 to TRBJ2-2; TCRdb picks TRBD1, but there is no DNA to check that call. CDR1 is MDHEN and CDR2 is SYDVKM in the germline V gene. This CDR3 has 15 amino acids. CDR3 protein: CASSTRTGNTGELFF.

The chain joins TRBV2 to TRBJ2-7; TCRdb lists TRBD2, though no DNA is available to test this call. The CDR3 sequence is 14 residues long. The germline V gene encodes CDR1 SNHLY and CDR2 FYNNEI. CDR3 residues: CAILVGTDTYEQYF. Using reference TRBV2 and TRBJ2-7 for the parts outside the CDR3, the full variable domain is EPEVTQTPSHQVTQMGQEVILRCVPISNHLYFYWYRQILGQKVEFLVSFYNNEISEKSEIFDDQFSVERPDGSNFTLKIRSTKLEDSAMYFCAILVGTDTYEQYFGPGTRLTVT.

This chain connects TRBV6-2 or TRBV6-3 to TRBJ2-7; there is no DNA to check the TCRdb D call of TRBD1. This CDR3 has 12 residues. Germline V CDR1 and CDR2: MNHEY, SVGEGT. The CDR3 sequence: CAGHRGRNEQYF.

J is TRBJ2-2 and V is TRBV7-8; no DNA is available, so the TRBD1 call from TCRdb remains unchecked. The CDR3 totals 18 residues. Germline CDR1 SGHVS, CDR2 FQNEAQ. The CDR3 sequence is CASSLPPGVQPITGELFF.